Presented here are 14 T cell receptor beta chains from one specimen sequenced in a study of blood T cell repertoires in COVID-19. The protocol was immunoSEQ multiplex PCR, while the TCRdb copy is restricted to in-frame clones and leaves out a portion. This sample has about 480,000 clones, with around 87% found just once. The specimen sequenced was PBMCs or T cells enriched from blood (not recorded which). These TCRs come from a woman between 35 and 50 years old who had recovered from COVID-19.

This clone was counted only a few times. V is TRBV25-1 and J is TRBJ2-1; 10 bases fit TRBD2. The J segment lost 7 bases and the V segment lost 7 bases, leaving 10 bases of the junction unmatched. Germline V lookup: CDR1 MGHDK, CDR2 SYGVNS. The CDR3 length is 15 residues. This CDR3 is CASTLTSGTGNEQFF. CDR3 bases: TGTGCCAGCACTCTCACTAGCGGGACGGGAAATGAGCAGTTCTTC.

The CDR3 spells CASSRNRAGRAGNEQFF. In nucleotides, the CDR3 is TGTGCCAGCAGCCGGAACCGTGCGGGACGCGCAGGCAATGAGCAGTTCTTC. The chain combines TRBV7-9 with TRBJ2-1, with a possible D match to TRBD2 (6 bases). This CDR3 is 17 amino acids long. V lost 5 bases to trimming and J lost 6 bases, with 23 bases between them. Germline V CDR1 and CDR2: SEHNR, FQNEAQ (reference sequence). Variable domain in full (rest from reference TRBV7-9 and TRBJ2-1): DTGVSQNPRHKITKRGQNVTFRCDPISEHNRLYWYRQTLGQGPEFLTYFQNEAQLEKSRLLSDRFSAERPKGSFSTLEIQRTEQGDSAMYLCASSRNRAGRAGNEQFFGPGTRLTVL.

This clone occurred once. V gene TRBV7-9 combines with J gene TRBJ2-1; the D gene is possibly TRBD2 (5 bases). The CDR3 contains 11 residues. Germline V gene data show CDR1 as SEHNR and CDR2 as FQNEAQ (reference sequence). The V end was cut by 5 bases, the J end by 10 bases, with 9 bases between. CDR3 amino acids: CASSPQREQFF. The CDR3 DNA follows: TGTGCCAGCAGCCCACAGCGGGAGCAGTTCTTC.

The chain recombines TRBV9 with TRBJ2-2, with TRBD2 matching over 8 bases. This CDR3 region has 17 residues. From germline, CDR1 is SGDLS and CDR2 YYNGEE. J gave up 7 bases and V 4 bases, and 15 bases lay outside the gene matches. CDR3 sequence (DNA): TGTGCCAGCAGCTCCCCCTGGGGCGGGAGGCTGGACGGGGAGCTGTTTTTT. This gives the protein CASSSPWGGRLDGELFF.

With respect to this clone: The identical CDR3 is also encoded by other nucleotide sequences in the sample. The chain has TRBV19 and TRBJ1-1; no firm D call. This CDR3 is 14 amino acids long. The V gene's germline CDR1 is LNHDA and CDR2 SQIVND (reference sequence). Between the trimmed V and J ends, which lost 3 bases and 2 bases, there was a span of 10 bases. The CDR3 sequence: CASSIVGGNTEAFF. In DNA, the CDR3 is TGTGCCAGTAGTATCGTCGGAGGTAACACTGAAGCTTTCTTT.

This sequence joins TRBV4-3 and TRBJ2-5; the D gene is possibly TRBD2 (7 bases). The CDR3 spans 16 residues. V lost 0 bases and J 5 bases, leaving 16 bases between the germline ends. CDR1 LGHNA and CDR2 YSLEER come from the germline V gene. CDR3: CASSQEIGGARETQYF. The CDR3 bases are TGCGCCAGCAGCCAAGAAATAGGGGGGGCAAGGGAGACCCAGTACTTC.

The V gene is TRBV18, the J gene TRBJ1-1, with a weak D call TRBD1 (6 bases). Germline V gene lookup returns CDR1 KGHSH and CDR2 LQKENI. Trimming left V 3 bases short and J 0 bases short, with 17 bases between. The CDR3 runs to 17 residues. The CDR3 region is CASSPRMEQGLNTEAFF. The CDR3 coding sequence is TGTGCCAGCTCACCGAGGATGGAACAGGGTTTGAACACTGAAGCTTTCTTT. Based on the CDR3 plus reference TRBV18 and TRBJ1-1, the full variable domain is NAGVMQNPRHLVRRRGQEARLRCSPMKGHSHVYWYRQLPEEGLKFMVYLQKENIIDESGMPKERFSAEFPKEGPSILRIQQVVRGDSAAYFCASSPRMEQGLNTEAFFGQGTRLTVV.

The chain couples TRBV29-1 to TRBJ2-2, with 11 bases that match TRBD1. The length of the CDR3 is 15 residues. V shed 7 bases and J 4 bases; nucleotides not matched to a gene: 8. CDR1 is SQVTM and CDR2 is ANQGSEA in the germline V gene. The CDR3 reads CSATGTGGITGELFF. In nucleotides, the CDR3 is TGCAGCGCCACCGGGACAGGGGGAATCACCGGGGAGCTGTTTTTT.

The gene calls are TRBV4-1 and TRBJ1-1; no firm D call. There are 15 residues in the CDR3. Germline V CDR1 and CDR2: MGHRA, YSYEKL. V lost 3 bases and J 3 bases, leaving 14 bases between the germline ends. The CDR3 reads CASSHLPTRDTEAFF. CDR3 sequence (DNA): TGCGCCAGCAGCCACTTACCCACGCGAGACACTGAAGCTTTCTTT.

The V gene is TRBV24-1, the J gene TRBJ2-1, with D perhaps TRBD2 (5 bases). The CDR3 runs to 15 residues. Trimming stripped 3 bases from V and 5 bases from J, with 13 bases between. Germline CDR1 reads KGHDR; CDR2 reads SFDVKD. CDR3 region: CATSDRGSVNNEQFF. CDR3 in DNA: TGTGCCACCAGTGATCGTGGGAGTGTCAACAATGAGCAGTTCTTC.

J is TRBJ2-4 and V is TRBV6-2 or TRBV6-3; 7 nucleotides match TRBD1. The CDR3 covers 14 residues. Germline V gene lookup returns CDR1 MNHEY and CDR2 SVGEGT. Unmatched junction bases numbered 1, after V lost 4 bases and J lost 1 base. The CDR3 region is CASSWTGAKNIQYF. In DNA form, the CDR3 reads TGTGCCAGCAGTTGGACAGGTGCCAAAAACATTCAGTACTTC.

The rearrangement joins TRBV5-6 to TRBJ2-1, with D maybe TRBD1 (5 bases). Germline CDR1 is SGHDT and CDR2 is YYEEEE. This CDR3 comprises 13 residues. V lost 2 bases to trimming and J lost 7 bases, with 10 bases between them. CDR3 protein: CASSLGQKNEQFF. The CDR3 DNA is TGTGCCAGCAGCTTAGGACAAAAGAATGAGCAGTTCTTC.

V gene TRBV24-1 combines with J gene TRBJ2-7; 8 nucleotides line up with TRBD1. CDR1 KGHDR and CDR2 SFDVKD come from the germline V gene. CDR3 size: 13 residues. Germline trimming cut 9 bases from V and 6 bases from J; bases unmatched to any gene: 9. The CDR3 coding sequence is TGTGCCACCGGAAAGGACAGGGACGGCGAGCAGTACTTC. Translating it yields CATGKDRDGEQYF.

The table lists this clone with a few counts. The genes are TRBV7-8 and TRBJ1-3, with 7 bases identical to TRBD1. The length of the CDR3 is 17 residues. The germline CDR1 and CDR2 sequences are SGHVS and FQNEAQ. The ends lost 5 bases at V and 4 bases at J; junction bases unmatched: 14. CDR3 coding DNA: TGTGCCAGCAGCACGCCTGTGAGGGGGCAGAGAGGAAACACCATATATTTT. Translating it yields CASSTPVRGQRGNTIYF.